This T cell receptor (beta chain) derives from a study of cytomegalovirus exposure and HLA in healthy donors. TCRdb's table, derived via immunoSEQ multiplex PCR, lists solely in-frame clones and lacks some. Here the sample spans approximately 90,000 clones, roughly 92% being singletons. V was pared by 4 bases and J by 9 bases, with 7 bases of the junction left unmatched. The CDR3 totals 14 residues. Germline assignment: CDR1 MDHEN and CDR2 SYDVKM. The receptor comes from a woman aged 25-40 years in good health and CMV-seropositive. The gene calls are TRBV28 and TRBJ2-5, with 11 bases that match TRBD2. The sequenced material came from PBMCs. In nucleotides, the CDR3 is TGTGCCAGCAGTTCACTAGCGGGAGCCGCGGCCCAGTACTTC. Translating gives CASSSLAGAAAQYF.